This T cell receptor (beta chain) comes out of a study of cytotoxic CD8 clonotypes in ibrutinib-treated CLL. With sequencing, the targeted depth ranged from 1 in 200,000 to 1 in 1 million T cells. The assay was immunoSEQ multiplex PCR, and TCRdb's table has in-frame clones only and misses some. The sample includes under 150,000 clones, less than 90% of them seen just once. Study-level points and caveats: Public clonotypes were seen rarely and were contracted or stable on treatment.

As for this clone: Its antigen is as yet unknown.

The germline gives CDR1 SGDLS, CDR2 YYNGEE. The CDR3 loop spans 11 amino acids. Trimming took 4 bases from V and 4 from J, leaving 3 bases between them. The sequence derives from a human donor with chronic lymphocytic leukemia. The rearrangement uses TRBV9 and TRBJ1-3; D ambiguous. The sequencing used PBMCs, collected after 24 months of ibrutinib treatment. CDR3 bases: TGTGCCAGCAGCTCAGGAAACACCATATATTTT. Encoded protein: CASSSGNTIYF.